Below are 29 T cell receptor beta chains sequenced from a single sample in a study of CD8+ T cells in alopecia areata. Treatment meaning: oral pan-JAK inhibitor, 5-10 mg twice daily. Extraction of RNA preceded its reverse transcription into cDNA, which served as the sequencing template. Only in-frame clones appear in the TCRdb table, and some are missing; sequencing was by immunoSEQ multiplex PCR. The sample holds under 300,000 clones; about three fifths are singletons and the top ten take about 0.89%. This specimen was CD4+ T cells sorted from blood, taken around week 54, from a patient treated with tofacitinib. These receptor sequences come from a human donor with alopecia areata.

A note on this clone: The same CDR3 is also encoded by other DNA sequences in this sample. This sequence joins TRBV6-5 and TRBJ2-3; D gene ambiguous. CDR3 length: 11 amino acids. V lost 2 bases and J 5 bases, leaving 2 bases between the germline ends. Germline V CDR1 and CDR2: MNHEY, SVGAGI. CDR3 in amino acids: CASSYVDTQYF. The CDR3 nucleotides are TGTGCCAGCAGTTACGTAGATACGCAGTATTTT.

This chain's CDR3 is CATSRGDRGNTQYF. For the CDR3, the DNA is TGTGCCACCAGCAGAGGGGACAGGGGAAATACGCAGTATTTT. The chain employs TRBV15 and TRBJ2-3, with 10 nucleotides matching TRBD1. CDR3 length: 14 residues. Trimming took 1 base from V and 7 from J; bases not matched to a gene: 2. Germline values: CDR1 LNHNV, CDR2 YYDKDF (reference sequence).

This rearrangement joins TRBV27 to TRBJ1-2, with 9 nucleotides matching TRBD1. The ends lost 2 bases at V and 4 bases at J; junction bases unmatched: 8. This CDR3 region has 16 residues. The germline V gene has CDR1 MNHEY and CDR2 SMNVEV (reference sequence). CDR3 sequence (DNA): TGTGCCAGCAGTTTAACAGGGGGCACGGTTAGCTATGGCTACACCTTC. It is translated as CASSLTGGTVSYGYTF.

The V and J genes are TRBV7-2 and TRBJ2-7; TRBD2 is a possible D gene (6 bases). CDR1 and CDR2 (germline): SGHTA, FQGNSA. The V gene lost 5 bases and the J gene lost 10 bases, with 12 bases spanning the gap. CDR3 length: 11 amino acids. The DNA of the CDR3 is TGTGCCAGCAGCCACGAGGAGGGCCAGTACTTC. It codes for CASSHEEGQYF.

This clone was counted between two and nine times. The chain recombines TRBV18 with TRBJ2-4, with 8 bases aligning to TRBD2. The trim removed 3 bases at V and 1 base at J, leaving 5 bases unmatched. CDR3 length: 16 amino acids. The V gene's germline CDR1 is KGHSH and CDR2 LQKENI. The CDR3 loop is CASSPTSGLAKNIQYF. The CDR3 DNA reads TGTGCCAGCTCACCTACTAGCGGCTTGGCCAAAAACATTCAGTACTTC.

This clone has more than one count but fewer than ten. This CDR3 reads CATKDSQRYGYTF. The CDR3, as DNA: TGTGCCACAAAGGACTCCCAGCGGTATGGCTACACCTTC. The rearrangement links TRBV10-3 to TRBJ1-2; D gene unclear. The CDR3 extends over 13 amino acids. CDR1 and CDR2 (germline): ENHRY, SYGVKD. V was cut by 10 bases and J by 5 bases, with 17 bases left in between.

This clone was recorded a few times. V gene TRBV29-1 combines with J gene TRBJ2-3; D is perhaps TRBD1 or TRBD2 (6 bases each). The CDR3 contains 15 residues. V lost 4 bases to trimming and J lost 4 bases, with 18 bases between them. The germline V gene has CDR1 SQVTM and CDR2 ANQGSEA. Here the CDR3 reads CSVGGGQGKSDTQYF. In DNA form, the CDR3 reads TGCAGCGTTGGAGGAGGGCAGGGGAAGTCAGATACGCAGTATTTT.

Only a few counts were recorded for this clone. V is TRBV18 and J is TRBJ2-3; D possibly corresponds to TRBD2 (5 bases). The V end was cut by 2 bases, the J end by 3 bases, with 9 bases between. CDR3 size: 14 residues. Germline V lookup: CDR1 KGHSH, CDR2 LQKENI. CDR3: CASSPGLMTDTQYF. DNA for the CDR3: TGTGCCAGCTCACCAGGACTGATGACAGATACGCAGTATTTT.

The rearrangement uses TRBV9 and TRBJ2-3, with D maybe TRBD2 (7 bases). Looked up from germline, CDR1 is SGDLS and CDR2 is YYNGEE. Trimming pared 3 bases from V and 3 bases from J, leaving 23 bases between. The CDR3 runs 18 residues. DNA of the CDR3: TGTGCCAGCAGCGCTGCGCGGGGGCAGGGGAGGACTACAGATACGCAGTATTTT. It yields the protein CASSAARGQGRTTDTQYF.

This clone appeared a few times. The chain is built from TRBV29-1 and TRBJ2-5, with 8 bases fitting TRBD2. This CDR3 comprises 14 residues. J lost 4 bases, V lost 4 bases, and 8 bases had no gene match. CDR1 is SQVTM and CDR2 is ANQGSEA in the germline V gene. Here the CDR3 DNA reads TGCAGCGTTGGCGGGGGGTTCTCCGGAGAGACCCAGTACTTC. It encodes CSVGGGFSGETQYF.

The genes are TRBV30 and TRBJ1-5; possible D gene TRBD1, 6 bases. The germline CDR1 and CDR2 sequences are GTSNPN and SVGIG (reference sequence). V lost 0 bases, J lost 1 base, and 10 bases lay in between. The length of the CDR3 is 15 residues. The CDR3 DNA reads TGTGCCTGGAGTGTGAGGGGGGCGAGCAATCAGCCCCAGCATTTT. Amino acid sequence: CAWSVRGASNQPQHF.

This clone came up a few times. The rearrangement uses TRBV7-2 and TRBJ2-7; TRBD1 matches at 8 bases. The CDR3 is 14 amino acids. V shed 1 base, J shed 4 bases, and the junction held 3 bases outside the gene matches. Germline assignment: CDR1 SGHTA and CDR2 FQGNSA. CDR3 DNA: TGTGCCAGCAGCTTAGTGCAGGGGGCTTACGAGCAGTACTTC. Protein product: CASSLVQGAYEQYF.

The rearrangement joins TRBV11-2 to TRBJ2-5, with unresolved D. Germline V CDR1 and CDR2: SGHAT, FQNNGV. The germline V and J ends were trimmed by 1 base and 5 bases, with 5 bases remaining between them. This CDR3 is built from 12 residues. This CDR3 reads CASSLGPETQYF. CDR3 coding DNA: TGTGCCAGCAGCTTAGGTCCCGAGACCCAGTACTTC. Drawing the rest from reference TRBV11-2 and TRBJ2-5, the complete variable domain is EAGVAQSPRYKIIEKRQSVAFWCNPISGHATLYWYQQILGQGPKLLIQFQNNGVVDDSQLPKDRFSAERLKGVDSTLKIQPAKLEDSAVYLCASSLGPETQYFGPGTRLLVL.

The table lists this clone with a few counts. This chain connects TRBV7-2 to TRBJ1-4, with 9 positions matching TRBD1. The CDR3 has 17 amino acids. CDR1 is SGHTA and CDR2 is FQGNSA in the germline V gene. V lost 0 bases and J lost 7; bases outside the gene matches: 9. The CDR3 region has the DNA TGTGCCAGCAGCTTAGCCTTACTACAGGGGGCTGGTGAAAAACTGTTTTTT. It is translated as CASSLALLQGAGEKLFF.

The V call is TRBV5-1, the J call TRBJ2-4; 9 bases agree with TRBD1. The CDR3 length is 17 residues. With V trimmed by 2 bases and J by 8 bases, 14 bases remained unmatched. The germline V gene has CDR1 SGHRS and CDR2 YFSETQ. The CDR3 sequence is CASSLTRTGDRKDIQYF. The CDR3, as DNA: TGCGCCAGCAGCTTAACTCGGACAGGGGACCGGAAAGACATTCAGTACTTC.

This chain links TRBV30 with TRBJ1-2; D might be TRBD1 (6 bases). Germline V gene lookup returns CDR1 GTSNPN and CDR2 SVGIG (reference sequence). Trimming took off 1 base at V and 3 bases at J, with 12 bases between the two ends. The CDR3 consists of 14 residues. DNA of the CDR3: TGTGCCTGGAGTGAACAGGGTGGGGACTATGGCTACACCTTC. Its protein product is CAWSEQGGDYGYTF.

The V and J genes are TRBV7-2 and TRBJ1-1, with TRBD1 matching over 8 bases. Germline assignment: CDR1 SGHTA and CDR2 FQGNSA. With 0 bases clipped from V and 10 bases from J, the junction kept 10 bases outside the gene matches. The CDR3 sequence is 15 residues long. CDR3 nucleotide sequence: TGTGCCAGCAGCTTAGCGTTTGGACAGGGAGGGGGAGCTTTCTTT. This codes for CASSLAFGQGGGAFF.

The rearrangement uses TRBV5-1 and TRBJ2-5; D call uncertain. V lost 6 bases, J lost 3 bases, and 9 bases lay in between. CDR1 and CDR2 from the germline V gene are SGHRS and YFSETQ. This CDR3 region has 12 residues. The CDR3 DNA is TGCGCCAGCAACTCTCCCAAAGAGACCCAGTACTTC. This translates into CASNSPKETQYF.

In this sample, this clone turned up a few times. CDR3 protein: CASSQVWGAGGEQFF. In DNA, the CDR3 is TGTGCCAGCAGCCAAGTGTGGGGGGCCGGGGGTGAGCAGTTCTTC. The chain couples TRBV4-2 to TRBJ2-1; the D call may be TRBD1 or TRBD2 (6 bases each). The length of the CDR3 is 15 residues. Looked up from germline, CDR1 is LGHNA and CDR2 is YNFKEQ. V shed 1 base and J shed 9 bases, with 16 bases lying between them.

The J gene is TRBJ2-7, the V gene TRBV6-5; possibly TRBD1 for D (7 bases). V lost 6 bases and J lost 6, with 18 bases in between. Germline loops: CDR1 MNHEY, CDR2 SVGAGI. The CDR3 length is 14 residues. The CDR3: CASRSPGGLAEQYF. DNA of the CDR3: TGTGCCAGCAGATCCCCAGGGGGGTTGGCCGAGCAGTACTTC.

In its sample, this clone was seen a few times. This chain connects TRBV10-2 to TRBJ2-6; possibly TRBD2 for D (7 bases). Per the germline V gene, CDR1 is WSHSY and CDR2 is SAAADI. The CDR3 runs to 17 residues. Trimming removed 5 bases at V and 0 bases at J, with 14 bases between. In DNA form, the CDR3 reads TGCGCCAGCAGTCTGGGGGGGGGCAGCTCTGGGGCCAACGTCCTGACTTTC. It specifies CASSLGGGSSGANVLTF.

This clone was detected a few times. The CDR3 nucleotides read TGCGCCAGCAGGGTTGGGGCGGACTCTACAAATGAGCAGTTCTTC. Translated: CASRVGADSTNEQFF. The chain links TRBV5-1 to TRBJ2-1; D may match TRBD1 or TRBD2 (5 bases each). The CDR3 is 15 amino acids. V lost 5 bases and J 7 bases, leaving 19 bases between the germline ends. Germline CDR1 reads SGHRS; CDR2 reads YFSETQ.

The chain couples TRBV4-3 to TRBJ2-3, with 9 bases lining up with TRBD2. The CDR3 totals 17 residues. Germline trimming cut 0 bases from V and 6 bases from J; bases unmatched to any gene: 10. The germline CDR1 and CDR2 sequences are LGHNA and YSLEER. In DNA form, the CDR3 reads TGCGCCAGCAGCCAAGAGGCAGTACTAGCGGGTGGCGATACGCAGTATTTT. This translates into CASSQEAVLAGGDTQYF.

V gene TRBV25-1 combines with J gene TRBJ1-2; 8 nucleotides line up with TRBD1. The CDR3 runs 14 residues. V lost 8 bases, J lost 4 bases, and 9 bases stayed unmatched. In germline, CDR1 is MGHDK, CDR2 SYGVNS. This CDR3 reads CASGGTGQGYGYTF. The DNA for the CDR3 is TGTGCCAGCGGGGGGACCGGACAGGGCTATGGCTACACCTTC.

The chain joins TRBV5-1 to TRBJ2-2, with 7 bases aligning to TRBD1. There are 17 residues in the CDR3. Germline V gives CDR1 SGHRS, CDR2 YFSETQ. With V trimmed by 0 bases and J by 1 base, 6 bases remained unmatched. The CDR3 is CASSLAPGTVNTGELFF. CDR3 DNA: TGCGCCAGCAGCTTGGCCCCCGGGACAGTGAACACCGGGGAGCTGTTTTTT.

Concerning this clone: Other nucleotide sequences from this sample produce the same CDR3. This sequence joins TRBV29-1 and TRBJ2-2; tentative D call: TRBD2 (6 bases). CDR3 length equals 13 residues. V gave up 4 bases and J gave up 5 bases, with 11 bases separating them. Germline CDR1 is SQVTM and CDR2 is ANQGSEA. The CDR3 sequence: CSVVGGTTGELFF. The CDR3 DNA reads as TGCAGCGTTGTTGGGGGGACGACCGGGGAGCTGTTTTTT.

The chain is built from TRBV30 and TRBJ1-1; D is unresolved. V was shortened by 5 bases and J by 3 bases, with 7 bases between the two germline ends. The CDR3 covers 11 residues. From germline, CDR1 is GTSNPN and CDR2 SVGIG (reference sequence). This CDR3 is CAWGGDTEAFF. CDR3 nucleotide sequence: TGTGCCTGGGGCGGGGACACTGAAGCTTTCTTT.

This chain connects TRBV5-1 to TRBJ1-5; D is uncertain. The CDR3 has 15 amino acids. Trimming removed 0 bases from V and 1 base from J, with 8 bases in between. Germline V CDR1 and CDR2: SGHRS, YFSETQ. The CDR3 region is CASSLDDPSNQPQHF. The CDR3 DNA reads TGCGCCAGCAGCTTGGACGATCCAAGCAATCAGCCCCAGCATTTT.

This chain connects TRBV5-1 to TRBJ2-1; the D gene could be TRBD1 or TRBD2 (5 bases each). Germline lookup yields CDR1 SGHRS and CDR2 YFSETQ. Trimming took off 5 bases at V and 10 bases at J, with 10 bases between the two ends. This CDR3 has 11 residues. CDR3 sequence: CASREGTEQFF. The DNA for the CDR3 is TGCGCCAGCAGAGAGGGGACGGAGCAGTTCTTC.